This T cell receptor (beta chain) stems from a study of blood T cells in healthy people across ages. General observations from the study: Estimates of total diversity, which came from one million sequenced T cells, were considered to be underestimates. Getting older went along with TCR beta diversity per million T cells dropping roughly linearly.

Comment on this clonotype: Its antigen is unknown.

For the second PCR, which ran for 7 to 11 cycles, a sample-barcoded 5' primer and a J-beta primer mix were used. In TCRdb, the 5' RACE reads were re-called with MiXCR into one record per CDR3 protein. The table lists around 700,000 distinct CDR3 sequences, about 25% of them singletons. CDR1 PRHDT and CDR2 FYEKMQ come from the germline V gene (reference sequence). This CDR3 region has 14 residues. Losses at the gene ends were 6 bases for V and 2 bases for J; bases not matched to a gene: 5. The same sample was also studied in work on T cells of mothers and their children. This second study notes: The M1S primer of the second PCR added sample barcodes and 2-4 random nucleotides. Each mother yielded more than 9.5 million TCR beta CDR3 reads. Each child yielded about 3 million reads.

Material: blood. This clonotype was obtained from a boy younger than 18 in good health. The chain has TRBV13 and TRBJ1-1; 8 positions match TRBD1. CDR3 in amino acids: CASSLTGDNTEAFF. The CDR3 DNA reads TGTGCCAGCAGTCTGACAGGGGATAACACTGAAGCTTTCTTT.